A single T cell receptor (beta chain) is shown here with its context. The sample comes from a study of blood T cell repertoires in COVID-19. Study context: Specimens from acute and convalescent COVID-19 originated in the United States, Italy and Spain. The analysed material was cDNA or gDNA that came from T cells, B-cell-depleted T cells, or PBMCs.

Trimming removed 5 bases at V and 6 bases at J, with 16 bases between. Germline V gene data show CDR1 as SGHNT and CDR2 as YENEEA. This CDR3 is 14 amino acids long. In the source study's methods: Reference gene primer amplification gave estimated nucleated cell counts. Here immunoSEQ multiplex PCR was the method, and the copy in TCRdb shows in-frame clones only, minus some. V, J and clone size derive from that table, while D and trimming were established from the DNA sequence. The profile shows roughly 76,000 clones, 78% of them singletons. The sequence was obtained from a human donor in a cohort sampled during active COVID-19. The sequencing input was peripheral blood. The chain joins TRBV11-3 to TRBJ1-1; a weak D match, TRBD1 (5 bases). The CDR3, as DNA: TGTGCCAGCAGCCGGGGAGGGGTGGGCGCTGAAGCTTTCTTT. Its protein is CASSRGGVGAEAFF. Drawing the rest from reference TRBV11-3 and TRBJ1-1, the complete variable domain is EAGVVQSPRYKIIEKKQPVAFWCNPISGHNTLYWYLQNLGQGPELLIRYENEEAVDDSQLPKDRFSAERLKGVDSTLKIQPAELGDSAVYLCASSRGGVGAEAFFGQGTRLTVV.